The next 21 T cell receptor beta chains were all read from a single sample in a study of T cells in women clearing cervical HPV infection. TCRdb's copy holds only in-frame clones and misses some; the assay was immunoSEQ multiplex PCR. The ten most abundant clones cover roughly 7% of a sample with fewer than 30,000 clones. Sequences were obtained from blood buffy coat. The receptors were gathered from a woman between 18 and 75 years old with a cervical HPV16 infection that either progressed to CIN3+ or cleared (not recorded which).

Note on this clone: The sequenced fragment ends 3 residues before the CDR3 boundary, so the rest is inferred from the germline J gene. This chain joins TRBV29-1 and TRBJ1-2; D is unresolved. The CDR3 loop spans 15 amino acids. CDR1 is SQVTM and CDR2 is ANQGSEA in the germline V gene. Incomplete CDR3 DNA: TGCAGCGTTGAAGACCTAGCGGGAGATAACTACGAC. Protein: CSVEDLAGDNYD. The entire CDR3 reads CSVEDLAGDNYDYTF.

In the case of this clone: The read ends 3 residues shy of where the CDR3 ends; the end is completed using the germline J gene. J is TRBJ2-7 and V is TRBV29-1; perhaps TRBD1 as D (6 bases). From germline, CDR1 is SQVTM and CDR2 ANQGSEA. This CDR3 has 12 residues. Between the trimmed V and J ends, which lost 7 bases and 6 bases, there was a span of 16 bases. This chain's CDR3 is CSAGDTGLEQYF. Incomplete CDR3 DNA: TGCAGCGCTGGGGACACGGGTCTCGAG.

The CDR3 sequence is CSATQTGKIPTNEKLFF. The sequenced CDR3 bases are TGCAGTGCTACACAGACAGGGAAGATTCCAACTAATGAAAAA. This chain connects TRBV20-1 to TRBJ1-4; 7 bases fit TRBD1. The CDR3 end is not reached by the read, which stops 3 residues before it; the germline J gene fills it in. After removal of 4 bases from V and 0 bases from J, the junction contained 11 bases not matched to a gene. This CDR3 is 17 amino acids long. Germline V gives CDR1 DFQATT, CDR2 SNEGSKA (reference sequence).

The CDR3 loop is CSARGHRGGSSEQYF. The part of the CDR3 DNA that was read is TGCAGTGCTAGAGGACATCGCGGCGGGAGTAGCGAG. The chain recombines TRBV20-1 with TRBJ2-7; 7 bases are a match to TRBD2. The CDR3 extends 3 residues past the end of the read, so its final part is completed from the germline J gene. CDR1 and CDR2 (germline): DFQATT, SNEGSKA (reference sequence). Losses at the gene ends were 1 base for V and 6 bases for J; bases not matched to a gene: 12. CDR3 length: 15 amino acids.

To note about this clone: The read terminates 3 residues before the CDR3 end, so the remaining end is supplied by the germline J gene. The chain has TRBV29-1 and TRBJ1-5; D is perhaps TRBD1 (5 bases). Germline V CDR1 and CDR2: SQVTM, ANQGSEA. V was clipped by 8 bases and J by 7 bases, with 27 bases between them. The CDR3 consists of 16 residues. The sequenced CDR3 bases are TGCAGCCAGAACTTAGGACACCAACAAAACCCGCAGCCC. Translating it yields CSQNLGHQQNPQP. The full-length CDR3 reads as CSQNLGHQQNPQPQHF.

Notes on this clone: The read falls 3 residues short of the CDR3 end, and the missing part is taken from the germline J gene. This chain links TRBV5-1 with TRBJ1-2; D remains unclear. Per the germline V gene, CDR1 is SGHRS and CDR2 is YFSETQ. V shed 2 bases and J shed 1 base, with 6 bases lying between them. CDR3 length equals 13 residues. The CDR3 bases that were read are TGCGCCAGCAGCTTCGCCAGTAACTATGGC. This encodes CASSFASNYG. The complete CDR3 protein is CASSFASNYGYTF. Together with reference TRBV5-1 and TRBJ1-2, the CDR3 gives the full variable domain: KAGVTQTPRYLIKTRGQQVTLSCSPISGHRSVSWYQQTPGQGLQFLFEYFSETQRNKGNFPGRFSGRQFSNSRSEMNVSTLELGDSALYLCASSFASNYGYTFGSGTRLTVV.

Regarding this clone: The CDR3 extends 3 residues past the end of the read, so its final part is completed from the germline J gene. The V gene is TRBV10-3, the J gene TRBJ2-2, with a weak D call TRBD2 (6 bases). The CDR3 extends over 12 amino acids. Trimming cost V 11 bases and J 7 bases, with 14 bases left between them. Germline CDR1 reads ENHRY; CDR2 reads SYGVKD. The covered CDR3 bases are TGTGCCTCCGGGGGAAGGGACGGGGAG. It codes for CASGGRDGE. The whole CDR3 protein is CASGGRDGELFF.

As regards this clone: The read halts 3 residues ahead of the CDR3 end, with the missing end drawn from the germline J gene. The genes are TRBV12-5 and TRBJ2-5, with D hard to call. The V gene's germline CDR1 is LGHNT and CDR2 FRNRAP. Trimming took 0 bases from V and 5 from J, leaving 7 bases between them. This CDR3 has 13 residues. The CDR3 sequence: CASGLVNRETQYF. The CDR3 DNA, read in part, is TGTGCTAGTGGTTTGGTAAACCGGGAGACC.

Details on this clone: The read is 3 residues too short to cover the CDR3 end, so that end is filled in from the germline J gene. The chain combines TRBV20-1 with TRBJ2-1; D is uncertain. The V end was cut by 6 bases, the J end by 8 bases, with 14 bases between. The CDR3 is 12 residues long. Germline lookup yields CDR1 DFQATT and CDR2 SNEGSKA (reference sequence). Here the CDR3 reads CSASPQAHEQFF. CDR3 bases read: TGCAGTGCCTCCCCCCAGGCGCATGAG.

CDR3 DNA, as far as it was read: TGCAGTGCTAGTTCTGACATAGGTCTGAACACTGAA. Translating it yields CSASSDIGLNTE. The CDR3 in its entirety is CSASSDIGLNTEAFF. The chain is built from TRBV20-1 and TRBJ1-1; D unresolved. Read coverage stops 3 residues before the CDR3 terminus; the germline J gene supplies the remainder. Germline V gene sequence: CDR1 DFQATT, CDR2 SNEGSKA (reference sequence). V gave up 3 bases and J gave up 0 bases, with 14 bases separating them. CDR3 size: 15 residues.

Details on this clone: Read sequence stops 3 residues before the CDR3 end, and the germline J gene provides the missing end. The chain recombines TRBV20-1 with TRBJ2-1, with 10 bases matching TRBD1. The V gene's germline CDR1 is DFQATT and CDR2 SNEGSKA (reference sequence). Trimming cost V 5 bases and J 6 bases; bases outside gene matches: 7. The CDR3 runs to 14 residues. The DNA read from the CDR3 is TGCAGTGCTGCGGGACAGGGGTTATTCAATGAG. Protein sequence: CSAAGQGLFNE. The entire CDR3 is CSAAGQGLFNEQFF.

Of note for this clone: Read coverage stops 3 residues before the CDR3 terminus; the germline J gene supplies the remainder. The chain links TRBV4-1 to TRBJ2-5; TRBD2 agrees at 10 bases. The CDR3 contains 15 residues. Germline V CDR1 and CDR2: MGHRA, YSYEKL. V lost 5 bases to trimming and J lost 4 bases; unmatched junction nucleotides: 7. CDR3 residues: CASSTLAGVGETQYF. The CDR3 bases that were read are TGCGCCAGCAGCACTCTAGCGGGAGTCGGAGAGACC.

Turning to this clone: The read stops 3 residues short of the end of the CDR3; the missing end is completed from the germline J gene. The chain carries TRBV7-2 and TRBJ1-2; possibly TRBD1 for D (5 bases). CDR1 and CDR2 (germline): SGHTA, FQGNSA. Trimming removed 3 bases at V and 2 bases at J, with 13 bases between. The length of the CDR3 is 15 residues. Partial CDR3 DNA: TGTGCCAGCAGCTTCCAAGGGGTGCTAAACTATGGC. This sequence encodes CASSFQGVLNYG. The full CDR3 is CASSFQGVLNYGYTF.

Note on this clone: Sequencing ends 3 residues short of the CDR3 end; the germline J gene provides the rest. This chain connects TRBV20-1 to TRBJ2-5; possible D gene TRBD1, 5 bases. The CDR3 length is 11 residues. Germline-derived CDR1 and CDR2 are DFQATT and SNEGSKA (reference sequence). V was pared by 7 bases and J by 5 bases, with 11 bases between. The sequenced CDR3 bases are TGCAGTGGGGTGGGGCGGGAGACC. Protein: CSGVGRET. From start to end, the CDR3 is CSGVGRETQYF.

Comments on this clone: The read comes to an end 3 residues before the CDR3 does, leaving the germline J gene to fill in the end. The gene calls are TRBV7-2 and TRBJ1-2, with unresolved D. Per germline, CDR1 SGHTA and CDR2 FQGNSA. This CDR3 has 14 residues. The CDR3 reads CASAGGGGRAIYTF. The DNA read from the CDR3 is TGTGCCAGCGCGGGAGGCGGCGGGAGGGCCATC.

A note on this clone: The CDR3 is cut off 3 residues early in the read; its end comes from the germline J gene. The chain recombines TRBV19 with TRBJ1-5; TRBD1 might be the D (5 bases). From germline, CDR1 is LNHDA and CDR2 SQIVND (reference sequence). The V gene lost 7 bases and the J gene lost 3 bases, with 10 bases spanning the gap. The length of the CDR3 is 13 residues. CDR3 residues: CASTRQYNQPQHF. CDR3 bases read: TGTGCCAGTACCCGACAGTACAATCAGCCC.

For this clone: The read ends 3 residues early relative to the CDR3; the germline J gene fills the gap. J is TRBJ1-2 and V is TRBV18, with D possibly TRBD1 on 5 matching bases. The germline V gene encodes CDR1 KGHSH and CDR2 LQKENI. The CDR3 is 15 amino acids. CDR3 loop: CASSPVWTKAYDYTF. Partial CDR3 DNA: TGTGCCAGCTCACCTGTCTGGACAAAAGCCTACGAC.

Partial CDR3 DNA: TGTGCCAGCAGTCCCGGGACACCAAATGGC. It yields the protein CASSPGTPNG. The full CDR3 protein is CASSPGTPNGYTF. V gene TRBV28 combines with J gene TRBJ1-2, with a tentative D call TRBD1 (6 bases). The read comes to an end 3 residues before the CDR3 does, leaving the germline J gene to fill in the end. The CDR3 consists of 13 residues. The germline V gene has CDR1 MDHEN and CDR2 SYDVKM. The germline V and J ends were trimmed by 5 bases and 6 bases, with 13 bases remaining between them.

Comments on this clone: The read is 3 residues too short to cover the CDR3 end, so that end is filled in from the germline J gene. The V and J genes are TRBV5-6 and TRBJ1-1, with D perhaps matching TRBD1 (5 bases). In germline, CDR1 is SGHDT, CDR2 YYEEEE. The CDR3 consists of 13 residues. Trimming took off 4 bases at V and 1 base at J, with 8 bases between the two ends. The CDR3 region is CASSPTGNTEAFF. The sequenced CDR3 bases are TGTGCCAGCAGCCCTACAGGGAACACTGAA.

With regard to this clone: The read ends 3 residues early relative to the CDR3; the germline J gene fills the gap. The J gene is TRBJ2-7, the V gene TRBV5-1; D tentatively reads TRBD1 or TRBD2 (6 bases each). This CDR3 is built from 14 residues. V lost 0 bases, J lost 5 bases, and 12 bases lay in between. Per the germline V gene, CDR1 is SGHRS and CDR2 is YFSETQ. The CDR3: CASSLVAEGDEQYF. The CDR3 bases that were read are TGCGCCAGCAGCTTGGTCGCGGAGGGGGACGAG.

About this clone: The read halts 3 residues ahead of the CDR3 end, with the missing end drawn from the germline J gene. The chain uses TRBV5-1 and TRBJ2-7; 7 bases agree with TRBD1. The CDR3 runs 15 residues. V lost 3 bases and J lost 2; bases outside the gene matches: 8. Per the germline V gene, CDR1 is SGHRS and CDR2 is YFSETQ. This chain's CDR3 is CASSSPGTETYEQYF. CDR3 bases read: TGCGCCAGCAGCTCCCCCGGGACAGAGACCTACGAG.